These T cell receptor beta chains were read from a single sample in a study of identifying expanded T cells in peripheral blood. Sequencing was performed with immunoSEQ multiplex PCR; in TCRdb, only in-frame clones are kept and a portion is missing. The sample lists about 89,000 clones, around 89% occurring once. The material sequenced was blood. These receptors were collected from a person between 18 and 75 years old in good health. Each CDR3 is given with its conserved first and last residue. The D gene is left open where the match is weak. Clone size appears in some rows only: once, few, many, or a class for an expanded clone.

abundance | d_gene | j_gene | v_gene | CDR3aa | CDR3nt
. | . | TRBJ1-2 | TRBV28 | CASSPPRDNYGYTF | TGTGCCAGCAGTCCCCCCAGGGATAACTATGGCTACACCTTC
medium-sized | . | TRBJ2-5 | TRBV4-2 | CASSQDPVGGGETQYF | TGTGCCAGCAGCCAAGATCCGGTCGGAGGGGGGGAGACCCAGTACTTC
. | . | TRBJ1-6 | TRBV19 | CASNAHVGAGYNSPLHF | TGTGCCAGTAATGCTCACGTAGGGGCGGGTTATAATTCACCCCTCCACTTT
. | TRBD2 | TRBJ2-3 | TRBV19 | CASSRTSGREDTQYF | TGTGCCAGTAGTAGGACTAGCGGGAGAGAAGATACGCAGTATTTT
. | TRBD1 | TRBJ2-5 | TRBV7-7 | CASSKGQGETQYF | TGTGCCAGCAGCAAGGGACAGGGTGAGACCCAGTACTTC
. | . | TRBJ2-7 | TRBV27 | CASRGVATYEQYF | TGTGCCAGCAGGGGGGTAGCAACTTACGAGCAGTACTTC
. | TRBD2 | TRBJ2-2 | TRBV19 | CASSRLAGGLTGELFF | TGTGCCAGTAGTCGACTAGCGGGAGGCCTCACCGGGGAGCTGTTTTTT
. | . | TRBJ2-2 | TRBV7-9 | CASRLGGPNTGELFF | TGTGCCAGCAGACTCGGGGGCCCGAACACCGGGGAGCTGTTTTTT
. | . | TRBJ1-3 | TRBV2 | CASSQFQTVSGNTIYF | TGTGCCAGCAGTCAATTCCAGACAGTATCCGGAAACACCATATATTTT
. | . | TRBJ1-5 | TRBV7-9 | CASSLAGEGQPQHF | TGTGCCAGCAGCTTAGCAGGGGAGGGTCAGCCCCAGCATTTT
. | . | TRBJ1-1 | TRBV11-3 | CASSLGWNTEAFF | TGTGCCAGCAGCTTAGGCTGGAACACTGAAGCTTTCTTT
once | . | TRBJ2-3 | TRBV7-7 | CASSMGGGNTQYF | TGTGCCAGCAGCATGGGCGGGGGCAATACGCAGTATTTT